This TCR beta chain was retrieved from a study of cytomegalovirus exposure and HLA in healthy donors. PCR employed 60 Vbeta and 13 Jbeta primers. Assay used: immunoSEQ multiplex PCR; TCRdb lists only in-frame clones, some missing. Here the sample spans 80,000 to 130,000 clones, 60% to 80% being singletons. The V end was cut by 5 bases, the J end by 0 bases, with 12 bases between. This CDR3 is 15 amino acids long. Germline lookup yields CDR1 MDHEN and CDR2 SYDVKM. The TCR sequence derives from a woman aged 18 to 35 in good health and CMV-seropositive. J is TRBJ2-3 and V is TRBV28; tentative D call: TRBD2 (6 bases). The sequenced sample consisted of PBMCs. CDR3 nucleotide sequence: TGTGCCAGCAGTCTCGGAGGGCCTAGCACAGATACGCAGTATTTT. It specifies CASSLGGPSTDTQYF.